This T cell receptor (beta chain) emerged from a study of cytotoxic CD8 clonotypes in ibrutinib-treated CLL (TCRdb year 2021). The study in broad terms: In this cohort, over 14 patients were treatment-naive and more than 9 were relapsed/refractory, while approximately 18 had unmutated IGHV. Responses were partial in roughly 24 patients and complete in 2; after median 68 months follow-up, around 15 stayed in remission and 12 progressed. Cryopreserved peripheral blood mononuclear cells were collected at three points: before therapy, at response, and at either sustained remission or disease progression. The response samples were drawn at a median of approximately twelve months into treatment, with a range of roughly 6 to 40 months. On average, each sample had roughly 250,000 productive templates and approximately 85,000 productive rearrangements. Longitudinal samples were obtainable from about 30% of the roughly 86 participants in the trial. On the study overall, not on this receptor specifically: Baseline clonality was found to be higher than that of age-matched healthy donors and was strongly correlated with circulating CD8+ T-cell counts. Lymph node repertoires were not examined, and the timing of sampling was not matched between patients in sustained remission and those whose disease progressed. Clonality rose at ibrutinib response, remained stable during sustained remission, and dropped back toward baseline at progression. Public clonotypes were found to be uncommon and were observed to contract or remain stable during treatment; the increase in clonality was shown to reflect expansion of private clonotypes at ibrutinib response.

Trimming removed 6 bases from V and 6 bases from J; the gene matches leave 7 bases unexplained. The CDR3 goes from the cysteine to the phenylalanine over 13 residues. The only DNA kept is the CDR3, 39 bases in frame from the first base. The germline V gene sets CDR1 to MNHEY and CDR2 to SVGAGI. For TCR beta library preparation, 1.5 to 2.5 micrograms of genomic DNA was extracted from cryopreserved PBMCs. Longitudinal blood samples from CLL patients receiving ibrutinib monotherapy were subjected to high-throughput TCR beta sequencing. The patients took part in an open-label, single-center phase 2 trial of ibrutinib monotherapy. Comment on this clone: Its antigen target is currently unknown. There are no base qualities to consult, and no much larger clone falls within one base.

The goal of deep resolution MiSeq sequencing was a depth between 1 in 1 million and 1 in 200,000 T cells, and coverage averaged 10x per clonotype. The immunoSEQ hsTCRB Kit was used to generate TCR beta libraries. Under the source paper's analysis protocol: ImmunoSEQ Data Assistant and ImmunoSEQ Analyzer were used for data analysis, and V, D and J genes were assigned according to IMGT definitions. Clonality, which ranges from 0 to 1, was calculated as one minus the normalized Shannon entropy of productive rearrangement frequencies. Only overrepresented clonotypes making up at least 0.05% of the repertoire of each patient were included in the public clonotype analysis. Repertoires from around 13 age-matched healthy donors in immuneACCESS were used as clonality controls. This immuneACCESS table, as held by TCRdb, lists in-frame sequences with V and J called but not all clones. Of the missing ones, under half trace to an unresolved V gene in checked studies; the others have no known cause. V and J calls plus clone size are reproduced from that table; the DNA served to infer D and trimming. Here the sample has around 310,000 clones; about 80% occur a single time. The leading ten clones occupy roughly 6.3% of the sample.

The TCR was taken from a human donor with chronic lymphocytic leukemia. The specimen was PBMCs, collected before ibrutinib treatment. Recombination joined TRBV6-5 with TRBJ1-1; TRBD1 aligns with 7 central bases. The sequenced DNA: TGTGCCAGCAGGGGAGACAGGGCGGCTGAAGCTTTCTTT. It codes for CASRGDRAAEAFF.